Each of the 20 T cell receptor beta chains below was sequenced from the same sample in a study of blood T cells in healthy people across ages (dated by TCRdb to the mid-2010s). Preparation of the library involved 5' RACE. The second PCR ran for roughly 7 to 11 cycles and used a J-beta primer mix along with a sample-barcoded 5' primer. TCRdb itself trimmed the public reads at Q25 with fastp, ran MiXCR and retained productive beta chains. One record per CDR3 amino acid sequence lists the most common genes and DNA. The sample data list over 1,500,000 distinct CDR3 sequences, and about two fifths of these were observed just once. The ten largest clones represent roughly 23% of the sample. Sample: blood. The receptors originated from a human donor in good health.

At least ten counts were recorded for this clonotype. This rearrangement joins TRBV7-3 to TRBJ2-7; the D gene could be TRBD1 or TRBD2 (6 bases each). The CDR3 contains 12 residues. The V end lost 1 base, the J end lost 6 bases, and 7 bases lay between the germline ends. Germline V gene data show CDR1 as SGHTA and CDR2 as FQGTGA. The CDR3 loop reads CASSLKGGEQYF. Written as DNA, the CDR3 is TGTGCCAGCAGCTTAAAGGGGGGCGAGCAGTACTTC.

V gene TRBV30 combines with J gene TRBJ2-1; unclear D gene. V dropped 0 bases and J dropped 1 base, with 10 bases sitting between them. This CDR3 has 15 amino acids. Germline CDR1 and CDR2: GTSNPN and SVGIG (reference sequence). The CDR3 here is CAWSVGTTSYNEQFF. CDR3 nucleotides: TGTGCCTGGAGTGTGGGTACAACTTCCTACAATGAGCAGTTCTTC.

V gene TRBV4-3 combines with J gene TRBJ1-1; no clear D. Trimming left V 1 base short and J 5 bases short, with 8 bases between. Germline CDR1 and CDR2: LGHNA and YSLEER. The CDR3 runs to 13 residues. As DNA, the CDR3 is TGCGCCAGCAGCCAAGTCAGGAAAACTGAAGCTTTCTTT. It translates to CASSQVRKTEAFF.

CDR3 residues: CASSQREGAIYEQYF. For the CDR3, the DNA is TGTGCCAGCAGTCAACGAGAGGGAGCTATCTACGAGCAGTACTTC. The chain joins TRBV6-6 to TRBJ2-7; D might be TRBD2 (5 bases). Trimming took off 5 bases at V and 3 bases at J, with 17 bases between the two ends. Germline CDR1 is MNHNY and CDR2 is SVGAGI (reference sequence). The CDR3 covers 15 residues.

This clonotype was recorded once. The V call is TRBV28, the J call TRBJ2-3, with 9 bases identical to TRBD2. Germline CDR1 and CDR2: MDHEN and SYDVKM. There are 15 residues in the CDR3. V lost 6 bases to trimming and J lost 2 bases; unmatched junction nucleotides: 6. The DNA for the CDR3 is TGTGCCAGCAGCGCTCAGCGGGGGGCCACAGATACGCAGTATTTT. Translating it yields CASSAQRGATDTQYF.

In this sample, this clonotype turned up a few times. The chain employs TRBV29-1 and TRBJ2-7; no firm D call. The CDR3 is 13 residues long. Germline V gene sequence: CDR1 SQVTM, CDR2 ANQGSEA. With 5 bases removed from V and 0 bases from J, the gap between germline ends came to 11 bases. The CDR3 reads CSVKLTSSYEQYF. DNA for the CDR3: TGCAGCGTTAAGTTAACAAGCTCCTACGAGCAGTACTTC.

The chain carries TRBV5-1 and TRBJ2-1, with D tentatively TRBD1 (5 bases). The germline V gene has CDR1 SGHRS and CDR2 YFSETQ. The CDR3 covers 15 residues. The ends were cut back, 4 bases at V and 4 bases at J, with 15 bases in the middle. The CDR3 here is CASSIGDPSYNEQFF. The CDR3 region has the DNA TGCGCCAGCAGCATAGGGGATCCCTCTTACAATGAGCAGTTCTTC.

This chain connects TRBV7-9 to TRBJ2-5; D remains ambiguous. From germline, CDR1 is SEHNR and CDR2 FQNEAQ (reference sequence). Trimming took off 0 bases at V and 4 bases at J, with 9 bases between the two ends. CDR3 length: 14 amino acids. As DNA, the CDR3 is TGTGCCAGCAGCTTAGCGTGGGTTCGAGAGACCCAGTACTTC. This translates into CASSLAWVRETQYF.

The chain joins TRBV20-1 to TRBJ2-4; 8 bases align to TRBD1. Gene TRBJ2-7 matches the end of the DNA better, so the J call may be wrong. Germline V gene sequence: CDR1 DFQATT, CDR2 SNEGSKA (reference sequence). The CDR3 contains 15 residues. CDR3 DNA sequence: TGCAGTGCTAGGATCTCCGGGACAGGCAGTGGCGAGCAGTACTTC. Its protein is CSARISGTGSGEQYF.

The genes are TRBV28 and TRBJ1-5; D gene ambiguous. The CDR3 contains 10 residues. Germline CDR1 is MDHEN and CDR2 is SYDVKM. V was clipped by 5 bases and J by 9 bases, with 5 bases between them. The CDR3 sequence is CASSPPPQHF. The CDR3 nucleotides read TGTGCCAGCAGTCCCCCGCCCCAGCATTTT.

In its sample, this clonotype was seen a few times. The rearrangement uses TRBV6-2 or TRBV6-3 and TRBJ1-2; D remains ambiguous. CDR1 MNHEY and CDR2 SVGEGT come from the germline V gene. The CDR3 is made up of 13 amino acids. V lost 0 bases and J lost 4, with 6 bases in between. Written as DNA, the CDR3 is TGTGCCAGCAGTTACTCATACAGCTATGGCTACACCTTC. It is translated as CASSYSYSYGYTF.

This chain links TRBV5-1 with TRBJ2-1; 8 bases line up with TRBD2. This CDR3 contains 15 residues. V shed 0 bases and J 5 bases; nucleotides not matched to a gene: 4. CDR1 is SGHRS and CDR2 is YFSETQ in the germline V gene. The CDR3 region is CASSLAGREDNEQFF. CDR3 nucleotides: TGCGCCAGCAGCTTGGCGGGGCGGGAGGACAATGAGCAGTTCTTC.

The chain has TRBV20-1 and TRBJ1-4; D gene unclear. Trimming cost V 5 bases and J 0 bases, with 7 bases left between them. The CDR3 runs 13 residues. Per the germline V gene, CDR1 is DFQATT and CDR2 is SNEGSKA (reference sequence). CDR3 loop: CSALDATNEKLFF. In nucleotides, the CDR3 is TGCAGTGCTTTAGATGCAACTAATGAAAAACTGTTTTTT.

This clonotype was detected ten times or more. The gene calls are TRBV7-9 and TRBJ2-5, with a tentative D call TRBD1 (5 bases). Germline CDR1 is SEHNR and CDR2 is FQNEAQ (reference sequence). The CDR3 is 14 amino acids. V gave up 3 bases and J gave up 3 bases, with 11 bases separating them. Here the CDR3 reads CASSFGDRKETQYF. The CDR3 coding sequence is TGTGCCAGCAGCTTCGGAGACAGAAAAGAGACCCAGTACTTC.

This chain connects TRBV7-2 to TRBJ2-7, with D maybe TRBD1 (6 bases). Per germline, CDR1 SGHTA and CDR2 FQGNSA. The CDR3 covers 15 residues. Trimming took 3 bases from V and 1 from J, leaving 13 bases between them. The CDR3 DNA reads TGTGCCAGCAGCTTTACAGGGTACGGTTCCTACGAGCAGTACTTC. This gives the protein CASSFTGYGSYEQYF.

V gene TRBV6-2 or TRBV6-3 combines with J gene TRBJ1-5; D gene unclear. The CDR3 sequence is 17 residues long. Germline-derived CDR1 and CDR2 are MNHEY and SVGEGT. V lost 0 bases to trimming and J lost 3 bases, with 15 bases between them. In nucleotides, the CDR3 is TGTGCCAGCAGTTACTCGAGTCTGAAAGAGGCCAATCAGCCCCAGCATTTT. Protein product: CASSYSSLKEANQPQHF.

CDR3 amino acids: CATSDLARGAATTRWTQYF. The CDR3 DNA reads TGTGCCACCAGTGATTTGGCGCGCGGGGCAGCTACAACGAGATGGACGCAGTATTTT. The V gene is TRBV24-1, the J gene TRBJ2-3; the D gene is possibly TRBD2 (6 bases). V gave up 0 bases and J gave up 9 bases, with 27 bases separating them. The germline V gene encodes CDR1 KGHDR and CDR2 SFDVKD. The CDR3 is 19 amino acids.

A few counts support this clonotype. The chain joins TRBV7-9 to TRBJ2-7; no clear D. In germline, CDR1 is SEHNR, CDR2 FQNEAQ (reference sequence). Trimming stripped 5 bases from V and 3 bases from J, with 8 bases between. CDR3 length: 12 amino acids. The CDR3 coding sequence is TGTGCCAGCAGCGGAGAATTCTACGAGCAGTACTTC. This codes for CASSGEFYEQYF.

The CDR3 DNA follows: TGTGCCAGCAGCTTTACTAGCGGGGGGGCTACCTACAATGAGCAGTTCTTC. It is translated as CASSFTSGGATYNEQFF. This chain uses TRBV7-2 with TRBJ2-1; 13 nucleotides agree with TRBD2. This CDR3 spans 17 amino acids. Trimming at V came to 3 bases and at J to 2 bases, leaving 4 bases not matched to a gene. Per the germline V gene, CDR1 is SGHTA and CDR2 is FQGNSA.

This clonotype was counted only a few times. The genes are TRBV7-9 and TRBJ1-4; maybe TRBD1 (6 bases). Trimming shortened V by 6 bases and J by 0 bases, and 17 bases separated the two germline ends. The CDR3 contains 17 residues. Germline CDR1 is SEHNR and CDR2 is FQNEAQ (reference sequence). The CDR3 bases are TGTGCCAGCAGGAGAGGGCGGACAGAAACAACTAATGAAAAACTGTTTTTT. This codes for CASRRGRTETTNEKLFF.